Listed below are T cell receptor beta chains from one sample, sequenced in a study of OX40 agonist ivuxolimab in advanced cancers. Assay: immunoSEQ multiplex PCR; the TCRdb copy retains only in-frame clones and omits some. The repertoire has roughly 53,000 clones, roughly 84% of them found once; the top ten carry over 0.55%. The source material was CD4+ or CD8+ T cells sorted from blood, sampled in a trial of the OX40 agonist ivuxolimab. The receptor set was obtained from an adult with an advanced solid tumor such as melanoma, head and neck, liver or kidney cancer. Each CDR3 is given without its conserved first and last residue.

v_gene	j_gene	CDR3aa
TRBV5-6	TRBJ2-1	ASTSQGEQF
TRBV30	TRBJ1-5	ACDRAWGNQPQH
TRBV30	TRBJ2-5	AWSVIETQY
TRBV10-3	TRBJ1-1	AIRGYIQGHTEAF
TRBV15	TRBJ1-1	ATSRDPGVTEAF
TRBV5-4	TRBJ2-7	ASSSSGQGLHEQY
TRBV5-4	TRBJ2-5	ASSLDRGDLETQY
TRBV10-3	TRBJ2-5	AISQQPETGTQY
TRBV19	TRBJ2-6	ASSSQGPGGANVLT
TRBV9	TRBJ1-1	ASSPRTANTEAF
TRBV7-2	TRBJ1-2	ASSFVGQGYGYT
TRBV19	TRBJ1-4	ASSTLPNAGPTNEKLF
TRBV18	TRBJ1-2	ASSPGTDSNYGYT
TRBV30	TRBJ2-3	AWGRGGNTDTQY
TRBV5-4	TRBJ1-6	ASSLANSPLH
TRBV19	TRBJ2-1	ASNIAGVGNEQF
TRBV7-2	TRBJ1-1	ASSSQGYTEAF
TRBV29-1	TRBJ1-3	SVAAGQHTIY
TRBV7-3	TRBJ2-1	ASSPFRERYNEQF
TRBV30	TRBJ1-6	AWTRDGNSPLH
TRBV5-4	TRBJ2-7	ASSSFGTQLYEQY
TRBV11-2	TRBJ2-5	ASSPSASQETQY
TRBV7-2	TRBJ2-5	ASSSQRGPQETQY
TRBV4-1	TRBJ1-1	ASSQDQGGAIEAF
TRBV4-1	TRBJ2-6	ASSQVVGTGANVLT
TRBV19	TRBJ2-1	ASSLGTSGRAIEQF
TRBV10-3	TRBJ2-1	AIRGREPTNEQF
TRBV7-9	TRBJ1-4	ASSNVGQGEEKLF
TRBV5-6	TRBJ2-3	ASSLPSGPKRTDTQY
TRBV5-4	TRBJ1-2	ASSFETGGANYGYT
TRBV27	TRBJ1-2	ASSRQGEGYT